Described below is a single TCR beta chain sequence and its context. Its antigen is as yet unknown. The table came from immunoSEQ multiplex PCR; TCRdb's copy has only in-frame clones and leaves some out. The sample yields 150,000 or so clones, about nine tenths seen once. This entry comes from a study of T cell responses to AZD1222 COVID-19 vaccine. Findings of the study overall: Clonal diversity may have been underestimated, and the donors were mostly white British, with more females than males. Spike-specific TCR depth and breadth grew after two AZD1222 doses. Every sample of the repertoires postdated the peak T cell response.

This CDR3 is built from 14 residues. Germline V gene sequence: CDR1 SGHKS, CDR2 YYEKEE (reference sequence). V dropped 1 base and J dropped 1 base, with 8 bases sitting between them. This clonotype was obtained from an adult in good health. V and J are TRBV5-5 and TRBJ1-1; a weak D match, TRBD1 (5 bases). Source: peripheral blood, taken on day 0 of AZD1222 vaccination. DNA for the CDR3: TGTGCCAGCAGCTTGAGGCAGGGGAACACTGAAGCTTTCTTT. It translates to CASSLRQGNTEAFF.